This T cell receptor (beta chain) was retrieved from a study of technical replicates of blood from a few donors. Deletions cut 2 bases from V and 2 bases from J, with 6 bases between. CDR1 and CDR2 from the germline V gene are SGHTA and FQGNSA. The CDR3 spans 13 residues. Clones were sequenced by immunoSEQ multiplex PCR, and TCRdb holds only the in-frame ones, with some missing. The profile shows roughly 100,000 clones, over 90% of them singletons. The receptor's source is a human donor in good health. The chain has TRBV7-2 and TRBJ1-1; a weak D match, TRBD1 (5 bases). Sequences were obtained from T cells isolated from PBMCs. CDR3: CASSLQGNTEAFF. In nucleotides, the CDR3 is TGTGCCAGCAGCTTACAGGGCAACACTGAAGCTTTCTTT. The variable domain in full, with the rest retrieved from reference TRBV7-2 and TRBJ1-1, is GAGVSQSPSNKVTEKGKDVELRCDPISGHTALYWYRQSLGQGLEFLIYFQGNSAPDKSGLPSDRFSAERTGGSVSTLTIQRTQQEDSAVYLCASSLQGNTEAFFGQGTRLTVV.